Listed below are T cell receptor beta chains from one sample, sequenced in a study of blood T cell repertoires in COVID-19. Assay: immunoSEQ multiplex PCR; the TCRdb copy retains only in-frame clones and omits some. In the table there are 200,000 to 250,000 clones, 81% of which are singletons. Sequenced: PBMCs or T cells enriched from blood (not recorded which). The receptors here all came from a woman aged 45-65 years with acute COVID-19. CDR3s include the opening cysteine and the closing phenylalanine or tryptophan. Each record gives: V gene, J gene, CDR3 protein.

v_call: TRBV23-1
j_call: TRBJ1-6
cdr3_aa: CASRQQGPGTPLHF

v_call: TRBV9
j_call: TRBJ1-5
cdr3_aa: CASSADIGQGVPQHF

v_call: TRBV7-9
j_call: TRBJ1-3
cdr3_aa: CASSDRDLNARNTIYF

v_call: TRBV4-3
j_call: TRBJ2-7
cdr3_aa: CASSRIPGLASYEQYF

v_call: TRBV6-5
j_call: TRBJ1-2
cdr3_aa: CASRGRGSDNYGYTF

v_call: TRBV28
j_call: TRBJ1-2
cdr3_aa: CASSFGQGRGNYGYTF

v_call: TRBV5-1
j_call: TRBJ2-5
cdr3_aa: CASSFPNLGETQYF

v_call: TRBV12-5
j_call: TRBJ2-5
cdr3_aa: CASAGPSGSFFQTQYF

v_call: TRBV19
j_call: TRBJ2-1
cdr3_aa: CASSRGLAGGYNEQFF

v_call: TRBV7-6
j_call: TRBJ2-1
cdr3_aa: CASSLSPGGDGNEQFF

v_call: TRBV20-1
j_call: TRBJ2-1
cdr3_aa: CSASFGASVYNEQFF

v_call: TRBV7-6
j_call: TRBJ2-1
cdr3_aa: CASSPGTGVYNEQFF

v_call: TRBV11-2
j_call: TRBJ2-7
cdr3_aa: CASSSTRTSEQYF

v_call: TRBV11-2
j_call: TRBJ2-7
cdr3_aa: CASSSQGQGYEQYF

v_call: TRBV6-6
j_call: TRBJ1-1
cdr3_aa: CASSPGTGNTEAFF

v_call: TRBV7-3
j_call: TRBJ1-1
cdr3_aa: CASSLNRAVNTEAFF

v_call: TRBV7-2
j_call: TRBJ1-6
cdr3_aa: CASSKGTVPGPLHF

v_call: TRBV11-2
j_call: TRBJ2-5
cdr3_aa: CASSLGPQGAETQYF

v_call: TRBV19
j_call: TRBJ2-3
cdr3_aa: CASSMSSGVGDTQYF

v_call: TRBV6-5
j_call: TRBJ1-2
cdr3_aa: CASSYSRQGSGYTF

v_call: TRBV2
j_call: TRBJ2-7
cdr3_aa: CASNWAGGSYEQYF

v_call: TRBV18
j_call: TRBJ2-1
cdr3_aa: CASSPPVGEEQFF

v_call: TRBV19
j_call: TRBJ1-6
cdr3_aa: CASSMVGEGSASPLHF

v_call: TRBV9
j_call: TRBJ2-7
cdr3_aa: CASLLLFPLRGLNPKQYF

v_call: TRBV9
j_call: TRBJ1-4
cdr3_aa: CASSVDTGSEKLFF

v_call: TRBV7-2
j_call: TRBJ1-3
cdr3_aa: CASSSRDSPGNTIYF

v_call: TRBV7-9
j_call: TRBJ2-3
cdr3_aa: CASHSWSLRDRGSTDTQYF

v_call: TRBV4-3
j_call: TRBJ1-4
cdr3_aa: CASSQDLAGIATNEKLFF

v_call: TRBV27
j_call: TRBJ1-6
cdr3_aa: CASSLRRTGISGSPLHF

v_call: TRBV7-2
j_call: TRBJ2-6
cdr3_aa: CASSLTGGYSGANVLTF

v_call: TRBV7-9
j_call: TRBJ2-2
cdr3_aa: CASSLGAGSTGELFF

v_call: TRBV29-1
j_call: TRBJ2-2
cdr3_aa: CSGGTGGTGELFF

v_call: TRBV5-5
j_call: TRBJ1-2
cdr3_aa: CASSFGTVYGYTF

v_call: TRBV11-2
j_call: TRBJ2-7
cdr3_aa: CASSKVGGGSYEQYF

v_call: TRBV29-1
j_call: TRBJ1-2
cdr3_aa: CSVEWETNYGYTF

v_call: TRBV3-1/TRBV3-2
j_call: TRBJ2-3
cdr3_aa: CASSQGLPKTFTDTQYF

v_call: TRBV5-1
j_call: TRBJ2-3
cdr3_aa: CASSPGDLTDTQYF

v_call: TRBV18
j_call: TRBJ1-1
cdr3_aa: CASSPGSGAHMNTEAFF

v_call: TRBV28
j_call: TRBJ2-7
cdr3_aa: CASSSPRGAGGYEQYF

v_call: TRBV21-1
j_call: TRBJ2-3
cdr3_aa: CASRTVTTQYF

v_call: TRBV10-3
j_call: TRBJ1-6
cdr3_aa: CAISDSGQARSPLHF

v_call: TRBV10-3
j_call: TRBJ2-4
cdr3_aa: CAISERLAKNIQYF

v_call: TRBV11-1
j_call: TRBJ2-3
cdr3_aa: CASSAGSSTDTQYF

v_call: TRBV27
j_call: TRBJ2-7
cdr3_aa: CASSLQSPRTYEQYF